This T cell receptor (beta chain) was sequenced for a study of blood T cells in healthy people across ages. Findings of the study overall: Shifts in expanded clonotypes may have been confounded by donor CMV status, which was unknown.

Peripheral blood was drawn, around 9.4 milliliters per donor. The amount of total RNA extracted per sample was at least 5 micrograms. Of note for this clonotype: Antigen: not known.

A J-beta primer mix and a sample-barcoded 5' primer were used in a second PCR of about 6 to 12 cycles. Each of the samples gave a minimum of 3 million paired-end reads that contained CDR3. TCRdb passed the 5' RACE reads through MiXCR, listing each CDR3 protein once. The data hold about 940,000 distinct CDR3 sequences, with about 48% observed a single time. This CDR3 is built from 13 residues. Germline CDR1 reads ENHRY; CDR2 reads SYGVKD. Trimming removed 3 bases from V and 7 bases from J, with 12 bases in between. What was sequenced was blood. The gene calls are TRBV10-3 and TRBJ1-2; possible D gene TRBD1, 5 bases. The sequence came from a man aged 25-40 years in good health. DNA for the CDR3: TGTGCCATCAGTGATCCGGGGACCTCTGGCTACACCTTC. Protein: CAISDPGTSGYTF.